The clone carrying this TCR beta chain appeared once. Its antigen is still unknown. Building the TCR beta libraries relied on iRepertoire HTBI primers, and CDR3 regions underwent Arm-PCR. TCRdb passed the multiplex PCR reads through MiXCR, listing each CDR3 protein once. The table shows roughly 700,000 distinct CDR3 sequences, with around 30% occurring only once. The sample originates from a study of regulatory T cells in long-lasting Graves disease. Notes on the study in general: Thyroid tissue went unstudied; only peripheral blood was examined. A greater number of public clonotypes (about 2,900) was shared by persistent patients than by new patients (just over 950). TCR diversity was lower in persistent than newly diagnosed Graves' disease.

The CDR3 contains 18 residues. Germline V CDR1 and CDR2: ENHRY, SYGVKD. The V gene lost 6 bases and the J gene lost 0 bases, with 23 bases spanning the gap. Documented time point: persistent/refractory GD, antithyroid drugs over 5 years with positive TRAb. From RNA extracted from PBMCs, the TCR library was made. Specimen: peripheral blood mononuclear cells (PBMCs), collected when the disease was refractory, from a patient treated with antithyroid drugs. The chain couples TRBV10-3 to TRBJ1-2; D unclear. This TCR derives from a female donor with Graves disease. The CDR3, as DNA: TGTGCCATCAGAGAAAGAGGACCGGAAGTCGAAGCTAACTATGGCTACACCTTC. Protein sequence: CAIRERGPEVEANYGYTF.